Below are 28 T cell receptor beta chains sequenced from a single sample in a study of shared clonotypes between healthy human individuals. The table came from immunoSEQ multiplex PCR; TCRdb's copy has only in-frame clones and leaves some out. The sample holds some 2.4 million clones; 93% are singletons and the top ten take about 0.34%. The source material was naive CD4+ T cells from PBMCs. Subset denoted: CD45RA+ positively selected. These receptors all come from a man aged 18 to 30 in good health. Some clones in this sample may be carry-over from other donors' samples.

The V call is TRBV11-2, the J call TRBJ2-5; D tentatively reads TRBD1 or TRBD2 (5 bases each). The DNA end is a closer match to TRBJ2-7, so the J assignment may be wrong. The CDR3 extends over 14 amino acids. Germline V gene lookup returns CDR1 SGHAT and CDR2 FQNNGV. The CDR3 DNA reads as TGTGCCAGCAGAGTTCCCGGGACCCTCTACGAGCAGTACTTC. As protein: CASRVPGTLYEQYF.

The chain has TRBV9 and TRBJ1-2; the D is unclear. The germline V and J ends were trimmed by 0 bases and 7 bases, with 7 bases remaining between them. CDR1 is SGDLS and CDR2 is YYNGEE in the germline V gene. The CDR3 contains 12 residues. CDR3 in amino acids: CASSVAAGGYTF. The CDR3 DNA follows: TGTGCCAGCAGCGTAGCGGCGGGTGGCTACACCTTC.

Worth noting for this clone: This sample includes further DNA sequences coding for the same CDR3. This chain connects TRBV5-1 to TRBJ1-5, with D tentatively TRBD1 (5 bases). Trimming removed 5 bases at V and 4 bases at J, with 13 bases between. The V gene's germline CDR1 is SGHRS and CDR2 YFSETQ. The CDR3 runs to 14 residues. For the CDR3, the DNA is TGCGCCAGCAGTCCTGACAGACCTAATCAGCCCCAGCATTTT. Translated: CASSPDRPNQPQHF.

The chain links TRBV5-1 to TRBJ2-1; 12 bases align to TRBD2. Germline CDR1 SGHRS, CDR2 YFSETQ. J lost 5 bases, V lost 4 bases, and 10 bases had no gene match. The CDR3 has 17 residues. In DNA form, the CDR3 reads TGCGCCAGCAGCCGGCCCTCGACTAGCGGGAGTGACAATGAGCAGTTCTTC. Its protein is CASSRPSTSGSDNEQFF.

The V and J genes are TRBV5-5 and TRBJ2-1; 10 positions agree with TRBD2. The CDR3 length is 13 residues. The V gene end was trimmed by 10 bases and the J gene end by 15 bases; junction bases not matched to a gene: 16. CDR1 and CDR2 (germline): SGHKS, YYEKEE (reference sequence). Written as DNA, the CDR3 is TGTGCCTGCCAGCGGGAGGGTCCGCTTGAGGCGTTCTTC. This translates into CACQREGPLEAFF.

Regarding this clone: Other nucleotide sequences from this sample produce the same CDR3. The rearrangement joins TRBV5-1 to TRBJ2-1; D is unclear. The V gene lost 0 bases and the J gene lost 0 bases, with 10 bases spanning the gap. This CDR3 has 16 amino acids. Germline V gene data show CDR1 as SGHRS and CDR2 as YFSETQ. CDR3 in amino acids: CASSLGGSRSYNEQFF. The CDR3 region has the DNA TGCGCCAGCAGCTTGGGTGGCTCTCGCTCCTACAATGAGCAGTTCTTC.

This chain uses TRBV28 with TRBJ1-2; 9 bases match TRBD1. CDR1 and CDR2 from the germline V gene are MDHEN and SYDVKM. The CDR3 has 15 amino acids. Germline trimming cut 6 bases from V and 8 bases from J; bases unmatched to any gene: 13. The CDR3 is CASSLTGGEVGGYTF. Written as DNA, the CDR3 is TGTGCCAGCAGCCTTACAGGGGGCGAGGTGGGCGGCTACACCTTC.

This clone is a singleton in its sample. This chain joins TRBV5-1 and TRBJ2-3; TRBD1 aligns across 7 bases. Germline lookup yields CDR1 SGHRS and CDR2 YFSETQ. V shed 4 bases, J shed 4 bases, and the junction held 6 bases outside the gene matches. CDR3 length: 14 residues. Here the CDR3 reads CASSRSTGSDTQYF. The CDR3 DNA sequence: TGCGCCAGCAGCCGATCGACAGGGTCAGATACGCAGTATTTT.

The CDR3 loop is CASSQDFAGRRETQYF. In nucleotides, the CDR3 is TGCGCCAGCAGCCAAGATTTTGCAGGGAGGAGAGAGACCCAGTACTTC. The chain couples TRBV4-1 to TRBJ2-5, with a possible D match to TRBD2 (6 bases). V was pared by 0 bases and J by 4 bases, with 15 bases between. The CDR3 is 16 amino acids. Germline lookup yields CDR1 MGHRA and CDR2 YSYEKL.

The chain joins TRBV4-1 to TRBJ2-3; TRBD2 agrees at 10 bases. Germline CDR1 is MGHRA and CDR2 is YSYEKL. Trimming cost V 3 bases and J 2 bases; bases outside gene matches: 8. The CDR3 sequence is 17 residues long. In nucleotides, the CDR3 is TGCGCCAGCAGCCAGGACTCAACTAGCGGGAACACAGATACGCAGTATTTT. Its translation: CASSQDSTSGNTDTQYF.

The sample holds a few counts of this clone. The chain links TRBV4-3 to TRBJ1-1; D is possibly TRBD1 (6 bases). Trimming took 1 base from V and 3 from J, leaving 15 bases between them. Germline V gene data show CDR1 as LGHNA and CDR2 as YSLEER. The CDR3 has 16 residues. CDR3 amino acids: CASSQVGGGGYTEAFF. The CDR3 DNA is TGCGCCAGCAGCCAAGTTGGAGGGGGAGGGTACACTGAAGCTTTCTTT.

The V and J genes are TRBV4-3 and TRBJ1-1; maybe TRBD1 (5 bases). V was pared by 3 bases and J by 8 bases, with 10 bases between. CDR1 and CDR2 (germline): LGHNA, YSLEER. The CDR3 length is 12 residues. DNA for the CDR3: TGCGCCAGCAGCCATCGGGGGGGAGAAGCTTTCTTT. Encoded protein: CASSHRGGEAFF.

The genes are TRBV9 and TRBJ2-7; 9 bases map to TRBD2. With 4 bases clipped from V and 4 bases from J, the junction kept 18 bases outside the gene matches. The CDR3 is 18 residues long. CDR1 is SGDLS, CDR2 YYNGEE, per germline. CDR3: CASSPPGGAAGGLYEQYF. Written as DNA, the CDR3 is TGTGCCAGCAGCCCACCCGGGGGAGCAGCGGGAGGTCTATACGAGCAGTACTTC.

The chain has TRBV9 and TRBJ2-1, with D perhaps being TRBD1 or TRBD2 (5 bases each). Trimming removed 4 bases at V and 1 base at J, with 12 bases between. The CDR3 length is 15 residues. The V gene's germline CDR1 is SGDLS and CDR2 YYNGEE. CDR3 coding DNA: TGTGCCAGCAGCCCCCGGGACGCATCCTACAATGAGCAGTTCTTC. It translates to CASSPRDASYNEQFF.

The CDR3 nucleotides read TGTGCCAGCAGCGGGGGGTACACCAGCGGCACAGATACGCAGTATTTT. Protein: CASSGGYTSGTDTQYF. J is TRBJ2-3 and V is TRBV7-3; tentatively, D is TRBD2 (6 bases). This CDR3 region has 16 residues. The V end lost 5 bases, the J end lost 1 base, and 16 bases lay between the germline ends. CDR1 and CDR2 from the germline V gene are SGHTA and FQGTGA.

The chain's CDR3 is CASSPQTVDEQYF. CDR3 nucleotides: TGCGCCAGCAGTCCCCAGACAGTGGACGAGCAGTACTTC. The chain is built from TRBV23-1 and TRBJ2-7, with D perhaps matching TRBD1 (5 bases). TRBV23-1 is classed as an ORF, of uncertain function. Trimming stripped 4 bases from V and 5 bases from J, with 12 bases between. The CDR3 runs 13 residues.

The CDR3 nucleotides are TGTGCCAGCAGTTATTTCGACAGTCCCTCCGAGCAGTACTTC. As protein: CASSYFDSPSEQYF. V is TRBV6-5 and J is TRBJ2-7; TRBD1 is a possible D gene (5 bases). The V end lost 3 bases, the J end lost 6 bases, and 15 bases lay between the germline ends. The CDR3 has 14 amino acids. The germline V gene encodes CDR1 MNHEY and CDR2 SVGAGI.

V gene TRBV7-2 combines with J gene TRBJ2-1; TRBD2 matches at 10 bases. CDR3 length: 15 amino acids. The germline V gene encodes CDR1 SGHTA and CDR2 FQGNSA. The V and J ends lost 5 bases and 3 bases, in that order; junction bases with no gene match: 4. The CDR3 DNA reads as TGTGCCAGCAGCCAAGGACTAGCGGTCTACAATGAGCAGTTCTTC. Translated: CASSQGLAVYNEQFF.

This clone was recorded only once. V is TRBV7-3 and J is TRBJ1-3; D is unresolved. Germline V gives CDR1 SGHTA, CDR2 FQGTGA. The CDR3 has 15 amino acids. V lost 3 bases to trimming and J lost 4 bases, with 13 bases between them. CDR3 in DNA: TGTGCCAGCAGCTTGGAAGGGCTTGGGGGAAACACCATATATTTT. Protein product: CASSLEGLGGNTIYF.

The chain joins TRBV6-1 to TRBJ2-2; a possible D gene is TRBD2 (6 bases). CDR3 length: 14 residues. Germline V gene data show CDR1 as MNHNS and CDR2 as SASEGT. V gave up 8 bases and J gave up 0 bases, with 10 bases separating them. CDR3 region: CASWDSPNTGELFF. CDR3 coding DNA: TGTGCCAGCTGGGACTCACCGAACACCGGGGAGCTGTTTTTT.

The gene calls are TRBV11-3 and TRBJ2-7; unclear D gene. Germline CDR1 SGHNT, CDR2 YENEEA. V lost 0 bases and J 0 bases, leaving 6 bases between the germline ends. This CDR3 region has 14 residues. CDR3 protein: CASSLDGNSYEQYF. The CDR3 nucleotides read TGTGCCAGCAGCTTAGACGGAAACTCCTACGAGCAGTACTTC.

In DNA form, the CDR3 reads TGTGCCAGCAGCTTAAGTAGGGCTGGGCAGTACTTC. Translating gives CASSLSRAGQYF. The chain recombines TRBV7-2 with TRBJ2-7; D unresolved. The germline CDR1 and CDR2 sequences are SGHTA and FQGNSA. This CDR3 comprises 12 residues. The V end was cut by 2 bases, the J end by 9 bases, with 11 bases between.

V and J are TRBV7-9 and TRBJ2-7; TRBD1 is a possible D gene (6 bases). Germline loops: CDR1 SEHNR, CDR2 FQNEAQ (reference sequence). The CDR3 consists of 13 residues. The V end lost 5 bases, the J end lost 3 bases, and 11 bases lay between the germline ends. Here the CDR3 DNA reads TGTGCCAGCAGCGAGGACAGAGACTACGAGCAGTACTTC. This gives the protein CASSEDRDYEQYF.

The chain joins TRBV28 to TRBJ1-1; TRBD1 agrees at 9 bases. The CDR3 is made up of 15 amino acids. Germline V gives CDR1 MDHEN, CDR2 SYDVKM. V lost 8 bases, J lost 4 bases, and 11 bases stayed unmatched. The CDR3 region has the DNA TGTGCCAGCCTAGGACAGGGGCGACGAGTCACTGAAGCTTTCTTT. This translates into CASLGQGRRVTEAFF.

The V and J genes are TRBV28 and TRBJ1-4; no reliable D call. The CDR3 loop spans 13 amino acids. Germline values: CDR1 MDHEN, CDR2 SYDVKM. Trimming took off 3 bases at V and 7 bases at J, with 9 bases between the two ends. DNA of the CDR3: TGTGCCAGCAGTTTCCCTGGAAGTGAAAAACTGTTTTTT. Encoded protein: CASSFPGSEKLFF.

There are a few counts of this clone. The rearrangement joins TRBV9 to TRBJ2-5; D is undetermined. Germline V CDR1 and CDR2: SGDLS, YYNGEE. With 3 bases removed from V and 3 bases from J, the gap between germline ends came to 9 bases. The CDR3 covers 13 residues. In nucleotides, the CDR3 is TGTGCCAGCAGCGACGGGCCTAAAGAGACCCAGTACTTC. Protein product: CASSDGPKETQYF.

This chain links TRBV11-3 with TRBJ2-7; tentatively, D is TRBD2 (6 bases). This CDR3 region has 17 residues. The V gene's germline CDR1 is SGHNT and CDR2 YENEEA. With 1 base removed from V and 0 bases from J, the gap between germline ends came to 16 bases. CDR3 sequence (DNA): TGTGCCAGCAGCTTAGTAGTGGGAGGAGCAAGCTCCTACGAGCAGTACTTC. Protein: CASSLVVGGASSYEQYF.

This chain connects TRBV5-1 to TRBJ1-2; 11 bases fit TRBD1. The trim removed 4 bases at V and 3 bases at J, leaving 5 bases unmatched. The CDR3 totals 15 residues. Germline lookup yields CDR1 SGHRS and CDR2 YFSETQ. CDR3 region: CASSRGQGVDYGYTF. The CDR3 DNA reads as TGCGCCAGCAGCAGGGGACAGGGGGTGGACTATGGCTACACCTTC. Full variable domain (remainder filled in from reference TRBV5-1 and TRBJ1-2): KAGVTQTPRYLIKTRGQQVTLSCSPISGHRSVSWYQQTPGQGLQFLFEYFSETQRNKGNFPGRFSGRQFSNSRSEMNVSTLELGDSALYLCASSRGQGVDYGYTFGSGTRLTVV.